This T cell receptor (beta chain) was profiled in a study of T-cell memory formation after mild COVID-19. From the 5' RACE reads, TCRdb called clonotypes with MiXCR, one entry per CDR3 protein. The repertoire holds some 82,000 distinct CDR3 sequences, with around 13% as singletons. The CDR3 has 15 residues. Germline V gives CDR1 SGHVS, CDR2 FNYEAQ. Trimming removed 5 bases from V and 0 bases from J, with 11 bases in between. This clonotype was sampled from a man aged 18-30 years who had mild COVID-19 (a few samples of this study predate the infection). Cell type and time point are not known. This chain joins TRBV7-6 and TRBJ1-3, with no clear D. The specimen sequenced was PBMCs or a T cell subset sorted from them (not recorded which). The CDR3 nucleotides are TGTGCCAGCAGCGAACTGGGAGACTCTGGAAACACCATATATTTT. Its translation: CASSELGDSGNTIYF. The whole variable domain, filled in from reference TRBV7-6 and TRBJ1-3, reads GAGVSQSPRYKVTKRGQDVALRCDPISGHVSLYWYRQALGQGPEFLTYFNYEAQQDKSGLPNDRFSAERPEGSISTLTIQRTEQRDSAMYRCASSELGDSGNTIYFGEGSWLTVV.